This T cell receptor beta chain was captured in a study of cytomegalovirus exposure and HLA in healthy donors. Study background: Early on, a data release was issued that held roughly 80 million unique TCRs from HLA-typed donors.

The study, taken as a whole, reports: Association of a missense DCLRE1C variant with TCR beta V- and J-gene trimming was reported in a later analysis.

In regard to this clone: Antigen: not known.

Amplification used 60 Vbeta primers and 13 Jbeta primers. Here immunoSEQ multiplex PCR was the method, and the copy in TCRdb shows in-frame clones only, minus some. The data hold 60,000 to 75,000 clones, with roughly 66% observed a single time. This CDR3 has 13 residues. CDR1 is SGHRS, CDR2 YFSETQ, per germline. Between the trimmed V and J ends, which lost 0 bases and 11 bases, there was a span of 14 bases. Sequenced sample: PBMCs. The chain is built from TRBV5-1 and TRBJ2-5, with D tentatively TRBD2 (6 bases). This clonotype was obtained from a woman between 50 and 59 years old in good health and CMV-seronegative. The CDR3 is CASSLGGPREQYF. The DNA for the CDR3 is TGCGCCAGCAGCTTGGGGGGACCTCGGGAGCAGTACTTC.